The rows below give T cell receptor beta chains drawn from one sample of a study of memory CD4+ T cells and cytomegalovirus serostatus. The repertoire was sequenced with immunoSEQ multiplex PCR; TCRdb's copy has only in-frame clones and lacks some. Among 46,000 or so clones listed, around 80% were seen once. Sequenced material: memory CD4+ T cells from blood. These receptors all come from an adult in good health and CMV-seronegative. The CDR3 runs from the conserved cysteine through the conserved F or W. The order of the fields is V gene, J gene, CDR3 length, D gene, clone size, CDR3 DNA, CDR3 protein. A D gene is named only where the DNA matches it firmly. Clone sizes are given selectively: once, few, many, or a class where the clone is expanded.

V gene: TRBV2; J gene: TRBJ1-6; CDR3 length: 15; D gene: TRBD1; clone size: -; CDR3 DNA: TGTGCCAGCTGCCCGACCGGGACAGGGAATTCACCCCTCCACTTT; CDR3 protein: CASCPTGTGNSPLHF
V gene: TRBV27; J gene: TRBJ1-2; CDR3 length: 14; D gene: -; clone size: -; CDR3 DNA: TGTGCCAGCAGCTCTTTAAGAGGGGGTGCTGGCTACACCTTC; CDR3 protein: CASSSLRGGAGYTF
V gene: TRBV30; J gene: TRBJ1-4; CDR3 length: 16; D gene: -; clone size: -; CDR3 DNA: TGTGCCTGGAGTCCGACTGGGAAGAGTTGGAGTGAAAAACTGTTTTTT; CDR3 protein: CAWSPTGKSWSEKLFF
V gene: TRBV9; J gene: TRBJ2-5; CDR3 length: 13; D gene: -; clone size: few; CDR3 DNA: TGTGCCAGCAGCGTAGGGGGGCAAGAGACCCAGTACTTC; CDR3 protein: CASSVGGQETQYF
V gene: TRBV9; J gene: TRBJ2-6; CDR3 length: 15; D gene: -; clone size: -; CDR3 DNA: TGTGCCAGCAGCGTAGGTGGGTCCGGGGCCAACGTCCTGACTTTC; CDR3 protein: CASSVGGSGANVLTF
V gene: TRBV4-2; J gene: TRBJ1-5; CDR3 length: 14; D gene: -; clone size: -; CDR3 DNA: TGTGCCAGCAGCCAAGCGGGGAATGATCAGCCCCAGCATTTT; CDR3 protein: CASSQAGNDQPQHF
V gene: TRBV30; J gene: TRBJ1-6; CDR3 length: 15; D gene: -; clone size: -; CDR3 DNA: TGTGCCTGGAGTGTAAGGGGAATTTTGGGGTCACCCCTCCACTTT; CDR3 protein: CAWSVRGILGSPLHF
V gene: TRBV6-1; J gene: TRBJ1-2; CDR3 length: 14; D gene: -; clone size: -; CDR3 DNA: TGTGCCAGCAGTTTTGACAGGACCTACTATGGCTACACCTTC; CDR3 protein: CASSFDRTYYGYTF
V gene: TRBV13; J gene: TRBJ1-1; CDR3 length: 16; D gene: TRBD1; clone size: -; CDR3 DNA: TGTGCCAGCAGCCCTGGACAGGGGAGGAAGCACACTGAAGCTTTCTTT; CDR3 protein: CASSPGQGRKHTEAFF
V gene: TRBV9; J gene: TRBJ2-3; CDR3 length: 16; D gene: -; clone size: -; CDR3 DNA: TGTGCCAGCAGCGTAGCGGCGGGGATTAGCACAGATACGCAGTATTTT; CDR3 protein: CASSVAAGISTDTQYF
V gene: TRBV11-2; J gene: TRBJ2-3; CDR3 length: 18; D gene: -; clone size: -; CDR3 DNA: TGTGCCAGCAGCTTAGAAGGACGTTCTGGGGTGGGCACAGATACGCAGTATTTT; CDR3 protein: CASSLEGRSGVGTDTQYF
V gene: TRBV6-1; J gene: TRBJ1-5; CDR3 length: 16; D gene: TRBD1; clone size: -; CDR3 DNA: TGTGCCAGCAGTGAGCCACAGGGGCATAGCAATCAGCCCCAGCATTTT; CDR3 protein: CASSEPQGHSNQPQHF
V gene: TRBV2; J gene: TRBJ1-4; CDR3 length: 17; D gene: -; clone size: -; CDR3 DNA: TGTGCCAGCAGTCTGGACGGGAGGCGGGCAACTAATGAAAAACTGTTTTTT; CDR3 protein: CASSLDGRRATNEKLFF
V gene: TRBV2; J gene: TRBJ2-5; CDR3 length: 13; D gene: -; clone size: -; CDR3 DNA: TGTGCCAGCAGTGATTCAGGGATGGAGACCCAGTACTTC; CDR3 protein: CASSDSGMETQYF
V gene: TRBV27; J gene: TRBJ2-5; CDR3 length: 17; D gene: -; clone size: few; CDR3 DNA: TGTGCCAGCAGTTCGCTTCCCGACGGAAGCAAACAAGAGACCCAGTACTTC; CDR3 protein: CASSSLPDGSKQETQYF
V gene: TRBV27; J gene: TRBJ1-6; CDR3 length: 14; D gene: -; clone size: -; CDR3 DNA: TGTGCCAGCAGTCCAATACCTTCGACAAATCCCCTCCACTTT; CDR3 protein: CASSPIPSTNPLHF
V gene: TRBV7-7; J gene: TRBJ2-1; CDR3 length: 16; D gene: TRBD2; clone size: -; CDR3 DNA: TGTGCCAGCAGCTTAGGAGCGGGGTACGGGTCCTATGAGCAGTTCTTC; CDR3 protein: CASSLGAGYGSYEQFF
V gene: TRBV7-9; J gene: TRBJ1-2; CDR3 length: 13; D gene: -; clone size: -; CDR3 DNA: TGCGCCAGCAGCCAAGATATTGCGGGTAAAACAGCCTTC; CDR3 protein: CASSQDIAGKTAF
V gene: TRBV9; J gene: TRBJ2-7; CDR3 length: 15; D gene: TRBD1; clone size: -; CDR3 DNA: TGTGCCAGCAGCGTAGAGGACAGGGGAATACACGAGCAGTACTTC; CDR3 protein: CASSVEDRGIHEQYF
V gene: TRBV5-8; J gene: TRBJ2-6; CDR3 length: 15; D gene: -; clone size: -; CDR3 DNA: TGTGCCAGCAGCCGAACACCCTCTGGGGCCAACGTCCTGACTTTC; CDR3 protein: CASSRTPSGANVLTF
V gene: TRBV4-1; J gene: TRBJ1-4; CDR3 length: 17; D gene: -; clone size: -; CDR3 DNA: TGCGCCAGCAGCCGAGTCCTTGCTGGGACTGACGATGAAAAACTGTTTTTT; CDR3 protein: CASSRVLAGTDDEKLFF
V gene: TRBV18; J gene: TRBJ2-7; CDR3 length: 14; D gene: TRBD2; clone size: -; CDR3 DNA: TGTGCCAGCTCACCGGGCGGGAGCTCCTACGAGCAGTACTTC; CDR3 protein: CASSPGGSSYEQYF
V gene: TRBV28; J gene: TRBJ2-7; CDR3 length: 15; D gene: -; clone size: -; CDR3 DNA: TGTGCCAGCAATCTAGGGGGAATAAAGTCCTACGAGCAGTACTTC; CDR3 protein: CASNLGGIKSYEQYF
V gene: TRBV9; J gene: TRBJ2-7; CDR3 length: 14; D gene: -; clone size: -; CDR3 DNA: TGTGCCAGCAGCGTGAGGACGGACCCCTACGAGCAGTACTTC; CDR3 protein: CASSVRTDPYEQYF
V gene: TRBV5-6; J gene: TRBJ2-5; CDR3 length: 17; D gene: -; clone size: -; CDR3 DNA: TGTGCCAGCAGCTTGGAGGGTTCAGCAGGAGGTCGGGAGACCCAGTACTTC; CDR3 protein: CASSLEGSAGGRETQYF
V gene: TRBV6-5; J gene: TRBJ1-5; CDR3 length: 14; D gene: -; clone size: -; CDR3 DNA: TGTGCCAGCAGTAGGGGGGTTAGCAATCAGCCCCAGCATTTT; CDR3 protein: CASSRGVSNQPQHF
V gene: TRBV6-4; J gene: TRBJ2-1; CDR3 length: 16; D gene: -; clone size: -; CDR3 DNA: TGTGCCAGCAGCTCCTGGCTGGAAGGGAGCTACAATGAGCAGTTCTTC; CDR3 protein: CASSSWLEGSYNEQFF
V gene: TRBV5-4; J gene: TRBJ1-5; CDR3 length: 15; D gene: -; clone size: few; CDR3 DNA: TGTGCCAGCAGCCTGGACGGGGAGAGCAATCAGCCCCAGCATTTT; CDR3 protein: CASSLDGESNQPQHF
V gene: TRBV7-2; J gene: TRBJ2-5; CDR3 length: 15; D gene: -; clone size: few; CDR3 DNA: TGTGCCAGCAGCCGACAGAGTGGGGCGGGGGAGACCCAGTACTTC; CDR3 protein: CASSRQSGAGETQYF
V gene: TRBV5-6; J gene: TRBJ2-4; CDR3 length: 15; D gene: -; clone size: -; CDR3 DNA: TGTGCCAGCAGCCACGGCGGGCTTACCAAAAACATTCAGTACTTC; CDR3 protein: CASSHGGLTKNIQYF
V gene: TRBV6-5; J gene: TRBJ1-5; CDR3 length: 14; D gene: -; clone size: -; CDR3 DNA: TGTGCCAGCTCTGGGGGGTATGGCAATCAGCCCCAGCATTTT; CDR3 protein: CASSGGYGNQPQHF
V gene: TRBV11-2; J gene: TRBJ2-3; CDR3 length: 16; D gene: TRBD2; clone size: -; CDR3 DNA: TGTGCCAGCAGCCCCGGACTAGCGACGAGGACAGATACGCAGTATTTT; CDR3 protein: CASSPGLATRTDTQYF
V gene: TRBV10-1; J gene: TRBJ2-7; CDR3 length: 16; D gene: -; clone size: -; CDR3 DNA: TGCGCCAGCAGTTGGAAACCAGGTCCCTCCAGCTACGAGCAGTACTTC; CDR3 protein: CASSWKPGPSSYEQYF
V gene: TRBV28; J gene: TRBJ2-1; CDR3 length: 14; D gene: TRBD2; clone size: -; CDR3 DNA: TGTGCCAGCAGGCGGGGGGGGTCCTACAATGAGCAGTTCTTC; CDR3 protein: CASRRGGSYNEQFF
V gene: TRBV19; J gene: TRBJ1-2; CDR3 length: 15; D gene: -; clone size: -; CDR3 DNA: TGTGCCAGTAGTATAGGGACGCCTGACCCCTATGGCTACACCTTC; CDR3 protein: CASSIGTPDPYGYTF
V gene: TRBV7-2; J gene: TRBJ1-1; CDR3 length: 15; D gene: TRBD1; clone size: few; CDR3 DNA: TGTGCCAGCAGCTCTCATCAGGGGGCGGACACTGAAGCTTTCTTT; CDR3 protein: CASSSHQGADTEAFF
V gene: TRBV2; J gene: TRBJ1-6; CDR3 length: 16; D gene: TRBD1; clone size: -; CDR3 DNA: TGTGCCAGCGGACAGGCCACAAGCTCCTATAATTCACCCCTCCACTTT; CDR3 protein: CASGQATSSYNSPLHF
V gene: TRBV14; J gene: TRBJ2-7; CDR3 length: 13; D gene: -; clone size: -; CDR3 DNA: TGTGCCAGCAGCCCCTGGGCTGGGGCCGAGCAGTACTTC; CDR3 protein: CASSPWAGAEQYF
V gene: TRBV4-3; J gene: TRBJ1-2; CDR3 length: 14; D gene: -; clone size: -; CDR3 DNA: TGCGCCAGCAGCCCAGAGGCTTACGACTATGGCTACACCTTC; CDR3 protein: CASSPEAYDYGYTF
V gene: TRBV28; J gene: TRBJ2-6; CDR3 length: 19; D gene: -; clone size: -; CDR3 DNA: TGTGCCAGCAGTTTGTATTCTGTCGGAGTCTCCTCTGGGGCCAACGTCCTGACTTTC; CDR3 protein: CASSLYSVGVSSGANVLTF
V gene: TRBV28; J gene: TRBJ1-1; CDR3 length: 13; D gene: -; clone size: -; CDR3 DNA: TGTGCCAGTGGGGACGGACCAAACACTGAAGCTTTCTTT; CDR3 protein: CASGDGPNTEAFF
V gene: TRBV6-1; J gene: TRBJ1-1; CDR3 length: 12; D gene: -; clone size: -; CDR3 DNA: TGTGCCAGCAAACGGACGGGGCAGGGAGCTTTCTTT; CDR3 protein: CASKRTGQGAFF
V gene: TRBV29-1; J gene: TRBJ2-7; CDR3 length: 13; D gene: TRBD2; clone size: once; CDR3 DNA: TGCAGCGTTGCTACTAGCGGGGGGGCAGAGCAGTACTTC; CDR3 protein: CSVATSGGAEQYF
V gene: TRBV6-7; J gene: TRBJ2-7; CDR3 length: 19; D gene: TRBD1; clone size: -; CDR3 DNA: TGTGCCAGCAGTTACTCGATCTCCGCCCGACAGGGGAACTGCTACGAGCAGTACTTC; CDR3 protein: CASSYSISARQGNCYEQYF
V gene: TRBV28; J gene: TRBJ1-3; CDR3 length: 13; D gene: -; clone size: -; CDR3 DNA: TGTGCCAGCAGTTTAATAGATCGGAACACCATATATTTT; CDR3 protein: CASSLIDRNTIYF
V gene: TRBV2; J gene: TRBJ2-1; CDR3 length: 12; D gene: TRBD1; clone size: -; CDR3 DNA: TGTGCCAGCTGCGACAGGGGATTGGAGCAGTTCTTC; CDR3 protein: CASCDRGLEQFF
V gene: TRBV6-1; J gene: TRBJ2-1; CDR3 length: 15; D gene: -; clone size: -; CDR3 DNA: TGTGCCAGCATTTATGTGTCCCCGTGGTACAATGAGCAGTTCTTC; CDR3 protein: CASIYVSPWYNEQFF
V gene: TRBV19; J gene: TRBJ1-5; CDR3 length: 15; D gene: TRBD1; clone size: -; CDR3 DNA: TGTGCCAGTAGAACGGGACAGGGAAATTATCAGCCCCAGCATTTT; CDR3 protein: CASRTGQGNYQPQHF